The 7 T cell receptor beta chains presented below share a single source sample, sequenced in a study of T cell repertoires in cytomegalovirus infection. Via MiXCR, TCRdb re-called the reads, giving one row per CDR3 protein. This sample yields around 340,000 distinct CDR3 sequences, of which just under 30% are seen a single time; approximately 20% belongs to the top ten. The antigens these receptors bind are not known. The sequencing used cultured PBMCs, collected from culture after CMV antigen stimulation. These receptors were obtained from a human donor in good health (CMV status not recorded). Some clones in this sample may be carry-over from other donors' samples.

This clonotype has only a few counts. V and J are TRBV5-4 and TRBJ1-6; no reliable D call. The CDR3 length is 19 residues. V shed 1 base and J shed 2 bases, with 19 bases lying between them. Germline loops: CDR1 SGHNT, CDR2 YYREEE (reference sequence). CDR3 nucleotide sequence: TGTGCCAGCAGCTTGAGATTACATCCACGGAGACCCTATAATTCACCCCTCCACTTT. Its translation: CASSLRLHPRRPYNSPLHF.

This clonotype was picked up many times. The rearrangement joins TRBV7-6 to TRBJ2-5; 9 bases map to TRBD2. V shed 4 bases and J 5 bases; nucleotides not matched to a gene: 20. Looked up from germline, CDR1 is SGHVS and CDR2 is FNYEAQ. The CDR3 contains 19 residues. The CDR3 region has the DNA TGTGCCAGCAGCTCCTATGGCGGGGGCGGGGGGGCCTCCTGGGAGACCCAGTACTTC. The encoded protein is CASSSYGGGGGASWETQYF.

This clonotype was observed a few times. This sequence joins TRBV6-5 and TRBJ1-3; perhaps TRBD1 as D (6 bases). Germline loops: CDR1 MNHEY, CDR2 SVGAGI. This CDR3 has 18 amino acids. V gave up 3 bases and J gave up 0 bases, with 18 bases separating them. The CDR3 loop is CASSYQPIPGVSGNTIYF. The CDR3 coding sequence is TGTGCCAGCAGTTATCAGCCTATTCCAGGGGTCTCTGGAAACACCATATATTTT.

The chain has TRBV13 and TRBJ1-3; D unclear. CDR1 and CDR2 from the germline V gene are PRHDT and FYEKMQ (reference sequence). The CDR3 has 14 residues. V was trimmed by 7 bases and J by 4 bases, leaving 14 bases between them. CDR3 sequence: CASTRGVQGNTIYF. The CDR3 DNA reads TGTGCCAGCACACGCGGGGTGCAAGGAAACACCATATATTTT.

The chain employs TRBV19 and TRBJ1-5; the D gene is possibly TRBD1 (5 bases). Per germline, CDR1 LNHDA and CDR2 SQIVND (reference sequence). The CDR3 consists of 15 residues. The V gene lost 5 bases and the J gene lost 3 bases, with 14 bases spanning the gap. The CDR3 sequence is CASSLGVPYNQPQHF. CDR3 nucleotide sequence: TGTGCCAGTAGTCTAGGGGTCCCGTACAATCAGCCCCAGCATTTT.

The chain couples TRBV6-5 to TRBJ1-3; D remains unclear. With 0 bases removed from V and 0 bases from J, the gap between germline ends came to 15 bases. CDR3 length: 18 amino acids. Germline V gene lookup returns CDR1 MNHEY and CDR2 SVGAGI. The CDR3 sequence is CASSYSRLGIHSGNTIYF. CDR3 in DNA: TGTGCCAGCAGTTACTCACGATTGGGGATCCACTCTGGAAACACCATATATTTT.

This sequence joins TRBV20-1 and TRBJ2-5, with a possible D match to TRBD1 (6 bases). CDR3 length: 15 amino acids. The germline V gene has CDR1 DFQATT and CDR2 SNEGSKA (reference sequence). V was trimmed by 4 bases and J by 4 bases, leaving 19 bases between them. This CDR3 reads CSANPGESPPETQYF. The CDR3 coding sequence is TGCAGTGCTAACCCAGGGGAATCGCCACCAGAGACCCAGTACTTC.